This is a list of T cell receptor beta chains from one sample in a study of blood T cell repertoires in COVID-19. The data were produced by immunoSEQ multiplex PCR, yet TCRdb's version contains in-frame clones alone and is incomplete. The profile shows hundreds of thousands of clones, more than 70% of them singletons. Sequenced input: PBMCs or T cells enriched from blood (not recorded which). All receptors come from a woman aged 40 to 50 with acute COVID-19. Both conserved end residues are part of each CDR3. Each record gives: V gene, clone size, J gene, CDR3 length, D gene, CDR3 protein, CDR3 DNA. A D gene is named only where the DNA matches it firmly. Expanded clones are given a class, and other clones once, few, many or no size at all.

>TRBV7-3|NA|TRBJ2-3|14|NA
CASSLMRGTDTQYF
TGTGCCAGCAGCTTAATGAGGGGCACAGATACGCAGTATTTT
>TRBV3-1/TRBV3-2|NA|TRBJ1-2|15|NA
CASSPSKNSNYGYTF
TGTGCCAGCAGCCCTAGCAAAAATTCTAACTATGGCTACACCTTC
>TRBV7-3|NA|TRBJ2-5|16|TRBD2
CASSPHASGGPETQYF
TGTGCCAGCAGCCCCCATGCTAGCGGGGGTCCAGAGACCCAGTACTTC
>TRBV2|once|TRBJ1-6|16|NA
CASSGQGGAYNSPLHF
TGTGCCAGCAGTGGCCAGGGAGGGGCCTATAATTCACCCCTCCACTTT
>TRBV5-1|NA|TRBJ2-4|15|NA
CASSLDGMAKNIQYF
TGCGCCAGCAGCTTGGACGGGATGGCCAAAAACATTCAGTACTTC
>TRBV5-6|NA|TRBJ2-5|15|TRBD1
CASSLGRTGDETQYF
TGTGCCAGCAGCTTGGGTCGGACAGGGGACGAGACCCAGTACTTC
>TRBV29-1|NA|TRBJ2-2|15|NA
CSVLDSISNTGELFF
TGCAGCGTTCTGGACAGCATATCGAACACCGGGGAGCTGTTTTTT
>TRBV28|NA|TRBJ1-4|14|TRBD1
CASRGDRSHEKLFF
TGTGCCAGCAGAGGGGACAGGTCGCATGAAAAACTGTTTTTT
>TRBV6-5|NA|TRBJ2-7|16|TRBD2
CASSYSSGRAPYEQYF
TGTGCCAGCAGTTACTCTTCGGGGAGGGCCCCCTACGAGCAGTACTTC
>TRBV4-1|NA|TRBJ1-3|15|TRBD1
CASSQDRTGKDTIYF
TGCGCCAGCAGCCAAGATAGGACAGGGAAGGACACCATATATTTT
>TRBV7-9|NA|TRBJ1-2|16|NA
CASSLGGGHLNYGYTF
TGTGCCAGCAGCCTCGGGGGGGGACACCTTAACTATGGCTACACCTTC
>TRBV18|NA|TRBJ1-3|16|TRBD1
CASSRNRDRSGNTIYF
TGTGCCAGCTCACGAAACCGGGACAGGTCTGGAAACACCATATATTTT